The present T cell receptor beta chain was sequenced within a study of technical replicates of blood from a handful of donors. Here immunoSEQ multiplex PCR was the method, and the copy in TCRdb shows in-frame clones only, minus some. The profile shows some 94,000 clones, about 95% of them singletons. CDR3 size: 17 residues. V shed 6 bases and J 4 bases; nucleotides not matched to a gene: 14. The V gene's germline CDR1 is SGHAT and CDR2 FQNNGV. The chain uses TRBV11-2 and TRBJ2-2, with 7 positions matching TRBD1. This clonotype was obtained from a human donor in good health. The specimen sequenced was T cells isolated from PBMCs. The CDR3 here is CASSSHIRDRSTGELFF. CDR3 in DNA: TGTGCCAGCAGTTCACATATTCGGGACAGAAGCACCGGGGAGCTGTTTTTT.